These 30 T cell receptor beta chains came from one sample sequenced in a study of blood T cell repertoires in COVID-19. TCRdb's copy holds only in-frame clones and misses some; the assay was immunoSEQ multiplex PCR. The table includes approximately 280,000 clones, around 85% detected once. Sequenced input: PBMCs or T cells enriched from blood (not recorded which). These receptor sequences come from a woman between 40 and 55 years old who had recovered from COVID-19.

This clone appeared once. V and J are TRBV23-1 and TRBJ2-6; 8 nucleotides line up with TRBD1. TRBV23-1 belongs to the ORF category, with a function that is uncertain. CDR3 length: 16 residues. Trimming took 2 bases from V and 4 from J; bases not matched to a gene: 4. CDR3 protein: CASSQETGAGANVLTF. The DNA for the CDR3 is TGCGCCAGCAGTCAAGAGACAGGGGCCGGGGCCAACGTCCTGACTTTC.

The CDR3 bases are TGTGCCAGCAGTGACTCGACTAGCGAGGGATACGAGCAGTACTTC. The encoded protein is CASSDSTSEGYEQYF. The J gene is TRBJ2-7, the V gene TRBV6-4, with 8 bases that match TRBD2. J gave up 4 bases and V 0 bases, and 5 bases lay outside the gene matches. CDR3 size: 15 residues. The germline gives CDR1 MRHNA, CDR2 SNTAGT.

The genes are TRBV7-9 and TRBJ2-3; the D gene is possibly TRBD1 (6 bases). Trimming took off 3 bases at V and 2 bases at J, with 9 bases between the two ends. The CDR3 loop spans 14 amino acids. CDR1 is SEHNR, CDR2 FQNEAQ, per germline (reference sequence). In DNA, the CDR3 is TGTGCCAGCAGCTTGGGGGACACCACAGATACGCAGTATTTT. It encodes CASSLGDTTDTQYF.

The rearrangement uses TRBV5-1 and TRBJ2-3, with TRBD2 matching over 9 bases. The germline V gene encodes CDR1 SGHRS and CDR2 YFSETQ. Trimming cost V 0 bases and J 5 bases; bases outside gene matches: 19. The CDR3 runs to 20 residues. CDR3 nucleotides: TGCGCCAGCAGCTTGGCCCGGCTCGTGTATGGCGGGAGGGCCTTAGATACGCAGTATTTT. Protein: CASSLARLVYGGRALDTQYF.

The rearrangement links TRBV5-6 to TRBJ2-7; tentative D call: TRBD2 (5 bases). CDR3 size: 17 residues. Between the trimmed V and J ends, which lost 3 bases and 0 bases, there was a span of 19 bases. Germline CDR1 and CDR2: SGHDT and YYEEEE. CDR3 DNA: TGTGCCAGCAGCTCCCCCACGGGGTCGACCAGCTCCTACGAGCAGTACTTC. Residues: CASSSPTGSTSSYEQYF.

The J gene is TRBJ2-7, the V gene TRBV7-2; perhaps TRBD2 as D (6 bases). Trimming removed 1 base from V and 2 bases from J, with 9 bases in between. The CDR3 consists of 14 residues. The germline V gene encodes CDR1 SGHTA and CDR2 FQGNSA. The CDR3 reads CASSLVLAAYEQYF. CDR3 nucleotide sequence: TGTGCCAGCAGCTTAGTACTAGCAGCCTACGAGCAGTACTTC. Filled out from reference TRBV7-2 and TRBJ2-7, the complete variable domain reads GAGVSQSPSNKVTEKGKDVELRCDPISGHTALYWYRQSLGQGLEFLIYFQGNSAPDKSGLPSDRFSAERTGGSVSTLTIQRTQQEDSAVYLCASSLVLAAYEQYFGPGTRLTVT.

The chain carries TRBV11-2 and TRBJ2-1; weak D call: TRBD1 (6 bases). V lost 5 bases and J lost 10, with 9 bases in between. CDR1 SGHAT and CDR2 FQNNGV come from the germline V gene. The CDR3 has 11 residues. This chain's CDR3 is CASSTGPEQFF. The CDR3 bases are TGTGCCAGCAGCACAGGGCCAGAGCAGTTCTTC. The entire variable domain, with the rest obtained from reference TRBV11-2 and TRBJ2-1, is as follows: EAGVAQSPRYKIIEKRQSVAFWCNPISGHATLYWYQQILGQGPKLLIQFQNNGVVDDSQLPKDRFSAERLKGVDSTLKIQPAKLEDSAVYLCASSTGPEQFFGPGTRLTVL.

The chain recombines TRBV6-1 with TRBJ2-1; 9 bases are shared with TRBD2. V lost 10 bases and J lost 10; bases outside the gene matches: 14. This CDR3 region has 14 residues. The germline V gene has CDR1 MNHNS and CDR2 SASEGT. In DNA, the CDR3 is TGTGCCATCGAGAAGATAGCGGGAGCGGGGGAGCAGTTCTTC. Translated: CAIEKIAGAGEQFF.

This clone has a handful of counts. The V call is TRBV15, the J call TRBJ1-2; TRBD1 matches at 7 bases. Germline lookup yields CDR1 LNHNV and CDR2 YYDKDF (reference sequence). V trimming: 2 bases; J trimming: 7 bases; junction bases outside the gene matches: 10. CDR3 length: 15 amino acids. DNA for the CDR3: TGTGCCACCAGCAGAACAGGGGCGAGATCGGGTGGCTACACCTTC. Translation: CATSRTGARSGGYTF.

This chain uses TRBV2 with TRBJ1-1; maybe TRBD1 (5 bases). CDR1 and CDR2 (germline): SNHLY, FYNNEI. The CDR3 runs to 13 residues. V was trimmed by 4 bases and J by 3 bases, leaving 9 bases between them. Written as DNA, the CDR3 is TGTGCCAGCAGTGTATCAGGGTACACTGAAGCTTTCTTT. Translated, it gives CASSVSGYTEAFF.

This rearrangement joins TRBV20-1 to TRBJ1-6, with unresolved D. In germline, CDR1 is DFQATT, CDR2 SNEGSKA (reference sequence). The ends were cut back, 0 bases at V and 12 bases at J, with 6 bases in the middle. This CDR3 has 11 residues. The CDR3 is CSARDLLPLHF. The CDR3, as DNA: TGCAGTGCTAGAGACCTACTACCCCTCCACTTT.

This chain links TRBV5-4 with TRBJ1-5, with D possibly matching TRBD1 (5 bases). Germline V lookup: CDR1 SGHNT, CDR2 YYREEE (reference sequence). Trimming pared 3 bases from V and 2 bases from J, leaving 12 bases between. This CDR3 contains 15 residues. The CDR3 here is CASSYGGKGNQPQHF. CDR3 nucleotide sequence: TGTGCCAGCAGCTACGGGGGTAAGGGCAATCAGCCCCAGCATTTT.

CDR3 protein: CASSIDGRYNEQFF. The CDR3 DNA sequence: TGTGCCAGTAGTATAGATGGCAGGTACAATGAGCAGTTCTTC. The chain joins TRBV19 to TRBJ2-1; no firm D call. In germline, CDR1 is LNHDA, CDR2 SQIVND (reference sequence). V lost 0 bases and J 4 bases, leaving 7 bases between the germline ends. There are 14 residues in the CDR3.

This chain uses TRBV10-2 with TRBJ2-7; 7 bases align to TRBD2. The CDR3 is 13 amino acids. V lost 8 bases to trimming and J lost 2 bases; unmatched junction nucleotides: 6. From germline, CDR1 is WSHSY and CDR2 SAAADI. In DNA, the CDR3 is TGCGCCAGCTGGGGGACTATTCCCTACGAGCAGTACTTC. The encoded protein is CASWGTIPYEQYF.

The chain links TRBV27 to TRBJ2-1; 11 bases line up with TRBD2. There are 16 residues in the CDR3. Germline trimming cut 5 bases from V and 5 bases from J; bases unmatched to any gene: 8. Per germline, CDR1 MNHEY and CDR2 SMNVEV (reference sequence). CDR3 sequence reads: CASSTLAGGPNNEQFF. CDR3 in DNA: TGTGCCAGCAGTACTTTAGCGGGAGGGCCCAACAATGAGCAGTTCTTC.

The chain carries TRBV7-3 and TRBJ2-2; D is unclear. Germline V CDR1 and CDR2: SGHTA, FQGTGA. This CDR3 has 13 amino acids. V dropped 2 bases and J dropped 4 bases, with 5 bases sitting between them. The CDR3 bases are TGTGCCAGCAGCTTAGGCAGCACCGGGGAGCTGTTTTTT. Its protein is CASSLGSTGELFF.

There are a few counts of this clone. CDR3 in DNA: TGTGCCAGCAGCGGGCGGACAGGCGCAACTAATGAAAAACTGTTTTTT. Encoded protein: CASSGRTGATNEKLFF. The chain carries TRBV7-2 and TRBJ1-4; 7 positions match TRBD1. CDR3 length: 16 amino acids. Germline V gene sequence: CDR1 SGHTA, CDR2 FQGNSA. Trimming cost V 5 bases and J 0 bases; bases outside gene matches: 6.

This clone was recorded only once. This chain connects TRBV7-9 to TRBJ2-2; D is ambiguous. CDR1 SEHNR and CDR2 FQNEAQ come from the germline V gene (reference sequence). The CDR3 sequence is 15 residues long. With 5 bases removed from V and 0 bases from J, the gap between germline ends came to 10 bases. The CDR3 DNA sequence: TGTGCCAGCAGCCCCCAAAATCCGAACACCGGGGAGCTGTTTTTT. Protein: CASSPQNPNTGELFF.

The gene calls are TRBV7-2 and TRBJ2-7, with D hard to call. CDR3 length equals 14 residues. Trimming took off 4 bases at V and 0 bases at J, with 10 bases between the two ends. Germline V gene sequence: CDR1 SGHTA, CDR2 FQGNSA. The CDR3 DNA reads TGTGCCAGCAGCTCCCACCGGAGCTCCTACGAGCAGTACTTC. This gives the protein CASSSHRSSYEQYF.

The genes are TRBV7-8 and TRBJ2-1; D is uncertain. The germline CDR1 and CDR2 sequences are SGHVS and FQNEAQ. V dropped 5 bases and J dropped 4 bases, with 12 bases sitting between them. The CDR3 is made up of 14 amino acids. For the CDR3, the DNA is TGTGCCAGCAGCCCCAGCGCGCAGTACAATGAGCAGTTCTTC. Residues: CASSPSAQYNEQFF.

The chain uses TRBV28 and TRBJ2-3; the D gene is possibly TRBD1 (6 bases). The germline gives CDR1 MDHEN, CDR2 SYDVKM. The length of the CDR3 is 14 residues. The V gene lost 7 bases and the J gene lost 4 bases, with 15 bases spanning the gap. Written as DNA, the CDR3 is TGTGCCAGCACCCCACAGGGTTTGCCAGATACGCAGTATTTT. Its protein is CASTPQGLPDTQYF.

The chain links TRBV9 to TRBJ2-6, with D possibly matching TRBD1 (6 bases). The germline V gene encodes CDR1 SGDLS and CDR2 YYNGEE. V was cut by 1 base and J by 1 base, with 12 bases left in between. The CDR3 contains 17 residues. Here the CDR3 reads CASSVNSGVSGANVLTF. CDR3 DNA: TGTGCCAGCAGCGTAAATTCAGGGGTTTCTGGGGCCAACGTCCTGACTTTC.

The chain employs TRBV7-2 and TRBJ2-1, with 8 positions matching TRBD2. This CDR3 has 16 amino acids. Germline CDR1 and CDR2: SGHTA and FQGNSA. With 8 bases clipped from V and 4 bases from J, the junction kept 13 bases outside the gene matches. The DNA of the CDR3 is TGTGCCAGCCGGAGCGGGAGAGCTGCACAATACAATGAGCAGTTCTTC. Translating gives CASRSGRAAQYNEQFF.

The rearrangement joins TRBV4-3 to TRBJ2-3; 12 bases map to TRBD2. CDR3 length: 17 residues. The V segment lost 3 bases and the J segment 0 bases; nucleotides outside the gene matches: 4. Germline V gene sequence: CDR1 LGHNA, CDR2 YSLEER. CDR3: CASSHSGTSGSTDTQYF. As DNA, the CDR3 is TGCGCCAGCAGCCATTCCGGGACTAGCGGGAGCACAGATACGCAGTATTTT.

The chain is built from TRBV6-6 and TRBJ2-7; D perhaps matches TRBD2 (6 bases). Germline V CDR1 and CDR2: MNHNY, SVGAGI (reference sequence). The CDR3 is 13 residues long. V was cut by 7 bases and J by 4 bases, with 14 bases left in between. CDR3 in DNA: TGTGCCAGCAATAAGGACTACGCTTACGAGCAGTACTTC. It is translated as CASNKDYAYEQYF.

The rearrangement uses TRBV6-5 and TRBJ1-2, with a possible D match to TRBD1 (6 bases). Germline CDR1 reads MNHEY; CDR2 reads SVGAGI. The CDR3 totals 15 residues. Between the trimmed V and J ends, which lost 0 bases and 2 bases, there was a span of 10 bases. DNA of the CDR3: TGTGCCAGCAGTTACTCCAGGACAGCCAACTATGGCTACACCTTC. The encoded protein is CASSYSRTANYGYTF.

The chain has TRBV2 and TRBJ2-7, with D possibly matching TRBD2 (6 bases). CDR1 is SNHLY, CDR2 FYNNEI, per germline. Deletions cut 7 bases from V and 2 bases from J, with 15 bases between. This CDR3 is built from 14 residues. CDR3 DNA: TGTGCCAGCACTGAGACGCGGGGCACCTACGAGCAGTACTTC. This translates into CASTETRGTYEQYF.

This chain connects TRBV7-3 to TRBJ1-3, with TRBD1 as a possible D gene (5 bases). CDR1 and CDR2 from the germline V gene are SGHTA and FQGTGA. The CDR3 is 15 residues long. The V end lost 6 bases, the J end lost 2 bases, and 14 bases lay between the germline ends. In DNA form, the CDR3 reads TGTGCCAGCAGTCGTTCCCCGGGGGCTGGAAACACCATATATTTT. This sequence encodes CASSRSPGAGNTIYF.

The chain links TRBV5-1 to TRBJ1-4; 7 bases are a match to TRBD1. The CDR3 runs 15 residues. The germline V gene encodes CDR1 SGHRS and CDR2 YFSETQ. V lost 3 bases and J lost 3; bases outside the gene matches: 5. CDR3 DNA: TGCGCCAGCAGCTACTACAGGGGATCTAATGAAAAACTGTTTTTT. Translated, it gives CASSYYRGSNEKLFF.

The gene calls are TRBV28 and TRBJ1-6; D remains ambiguous. V was shortened by 6 bases and J by 6 bases, with 9 bases between the two germline ends. This CDR3 spans 13 amino acids. Germline V gene lookup returns CDR1 MDHEN and CDR2 SYDVKM. CDR3 region: CASSPYPNSPLHF. CDR3 nucleotide sequence: TGTGCCAGCAGCCCCTACCCTAATTCACCCCTCCACTTT.